Here is one T cell receptor (beta chain) with its context. It lacks a known antigen. Base qualities are missing; no much larger clone stands one base away. RNA was extracted using the RNeasy kit, and roughly 0.45 to 1 microgram was reverse transcribed with random hexamers. The immunoSEQ multiplex PCR assay, which covers 54 Vbeta and 13 Jbeta segments, was used to amplify TCR beta CDR3 regions. Bias from PCR amplification was corrected by using a synthetic template baseline for primer optimization and for computational correction. The published analysis was carried out like this. Reads were annotated to V, D and J genes according to IMGT and were analyzed with immunoSEQ Analyzer, with only productive sequences retained. Clonality was calculated as one minus the Shannon entropy normalized by log2 of the number of productive unique sequences. Public and private clones were assessed among the 100 most prevalent clones of each patient and control. Clones were defined as Susac-specific if absent from the healthy and MS cohorts, from around 1,000 published viral clones and from other ImmuneACCESS disease sequences. The public reads were reanalyzed by TCRdb: fastp trimming at Q25, MiXCR alignment, in-frame beta chains only. Rows merge per CDR3 protein into single entries with the most common DNA and genes. TCRdb assigned the V and J calls; the authors' analysis was not used. A total of about 150,000 distinct CDR3 sequences appear in this sample, approximately 94% of them only once. Less than 0.085% of the sample rests with the top ten.

High-throughput TCR beta sequencing profiled peripheral blood CD8+ and CD4+ T cells from healthy donors, Susac syndrome patients and multiple sclerosis patients. Susac syndrome patients met recently defined diagnostic criteria for definite or probable disease. Bulk CD8+ and CD4+ T cells were purified magnetically by negative isolation, whereas CD8+ TEMRA cells were enriched by FACS. Blood was collected in EDTA tubes and processed within 24 hours, with PBMCs isolated through density gradient centrifugation. PBMCs intended for TCR sequencing were frozen in liquid nitrogen and were later thawed in a 37 degrees C water bath. The sorted or isolated CD4+, CD8+ and CD8+ TEMRA cells reached a purity of at least 90%. This entry belongs to a study of CD8 T cells in Susac syndrome (dated by TCRdb to between 2018 and 2020). Concerning the study at large: Of the Susac syndrome patients who were sequenced, about eight were in clinical remission while roughly six had clinically active disease. Whether CD8+ T cell activation and differentiation in Susac syndrome was antigen driven was tested using repertoire sequencing. At blood withdrawal, Susac syndrome patients were therapy-naive, treated with corticosteroids (with IVIg additionally given to some), or treated with IVIg alone. The paper's findings and limits, for the study overall: The CD4+ T cell repertoire of patients with Susac syndrome showed no detectable clonal expansion. The number of individuals in the TCR sequencing and HLA analysis was recognized as being relatively small.

The germline ends are 9 bases apart after V is trimmed by 3 bases and J by 3 bases. CDR3 length: 13 amino acids, cysteine to phenylalanine. This entry keeps only the CDR3 DNA: 39 bases, framed from base 1. The chain couples TRBV12-3 or TRBV12-4 to TRBJ2-7; TRBD2 is perhaps the D gene, given 5 matching bases. The sample comprised CD4+ T cells from PBMCs. The origin of this receptor is a human donor with Susac syndrome. The sequenced DNA is TGTGCCAGCAGTTTCGACGGGAACTACGAGCAGTACTTC. It specifies CASSFDGNYEQYF.